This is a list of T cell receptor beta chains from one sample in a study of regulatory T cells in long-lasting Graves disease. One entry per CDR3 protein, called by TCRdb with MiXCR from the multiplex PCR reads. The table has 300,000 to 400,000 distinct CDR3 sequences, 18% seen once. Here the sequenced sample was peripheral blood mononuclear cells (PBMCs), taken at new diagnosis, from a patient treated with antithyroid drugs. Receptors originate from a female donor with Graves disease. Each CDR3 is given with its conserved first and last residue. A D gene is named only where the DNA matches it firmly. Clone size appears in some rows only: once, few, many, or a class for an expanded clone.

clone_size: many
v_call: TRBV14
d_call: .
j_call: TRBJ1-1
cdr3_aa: CASSQMGNTEAFF
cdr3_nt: TGTGCCAGCAGCCAAATGGGGAACACTGAAGCTTTCTTT

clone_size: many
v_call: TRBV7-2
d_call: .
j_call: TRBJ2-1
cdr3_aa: CASGEGWLARNEQFF
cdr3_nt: TGTGCCAGCGGAGAGGGGTGGCTAGCTCGCAATGAGCAGTTCTTC

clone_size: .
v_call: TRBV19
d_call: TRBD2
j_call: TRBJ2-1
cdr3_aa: CASSETSGSLNEQFF
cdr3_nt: TGTGCCAGTAGTGAAACTAGCGGGAGCTTAAATGAGCAGTTCTTC

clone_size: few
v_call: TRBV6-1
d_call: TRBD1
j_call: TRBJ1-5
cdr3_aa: CASREGAGNQPQHF
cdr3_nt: TGTGCCAGCCGGGAGGGGGCCGGCAATCAGCCCCAGCATTTT

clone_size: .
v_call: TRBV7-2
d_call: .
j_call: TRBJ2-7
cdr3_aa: CASSFWRVHEQYF
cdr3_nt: TGTGCCAGCAGCTTTTGGAGGGTCCACGAGCAGTACTTC

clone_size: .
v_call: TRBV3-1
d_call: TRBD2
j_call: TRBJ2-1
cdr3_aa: CASSLPFLAGGNNEQFF
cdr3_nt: TGTGCCAGCAGTCTCCCGTTTTTAGCGGGAGGGAACAATGAGCAGTTCTTC

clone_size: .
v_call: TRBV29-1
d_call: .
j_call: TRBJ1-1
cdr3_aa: CSVSRAGSNTEAFF
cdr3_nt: TGCAGCGTTTCAAGGGCAGGATCGAACACTGAAGCTTTCTTT

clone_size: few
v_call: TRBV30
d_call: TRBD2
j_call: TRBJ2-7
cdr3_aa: CAWSAPRTSGSRFEQYF
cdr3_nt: TGTGCCTGGAGTGCTCCCCGGACTAGCGGGAGTAGGTTCGAGCAGTACTTC

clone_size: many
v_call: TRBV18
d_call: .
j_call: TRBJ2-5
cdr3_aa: CASSKDRLPLEAQYF
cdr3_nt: TGTGCCAGCTCAAAAGACAGGCTCCCTCTTGAGGCCCAGTACTTC

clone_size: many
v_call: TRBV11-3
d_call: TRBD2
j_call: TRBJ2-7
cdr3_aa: CASSQGLAAHEQYF
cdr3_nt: TGTGCCAGCAGCCAGGGACTAGCGGCCCACGAGCAGTACTTC

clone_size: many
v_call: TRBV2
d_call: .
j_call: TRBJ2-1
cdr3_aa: CASMRSYEQFF
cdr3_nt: TGTGCCAGCATGCGGAGTTATGAGCAGTTCTTC

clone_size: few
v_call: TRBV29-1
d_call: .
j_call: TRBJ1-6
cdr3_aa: CSVGEQGNSPLHF
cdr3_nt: TGCAGCGTTGGGGAACAGGGAAATTCACCCCTCCACTTT

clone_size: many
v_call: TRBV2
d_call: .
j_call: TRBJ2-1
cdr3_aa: CASIAESSYNEQFF
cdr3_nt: TGTGCCAGCATAGCGGAAAGCTCCTACAATGAGCAGTTCTTC

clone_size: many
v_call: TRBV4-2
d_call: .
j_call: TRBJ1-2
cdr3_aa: CASSQDSGPQAYTF
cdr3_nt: TGTGCCAGCAGCCAAGATTCCGGACCTCAAGCCTACACCTTC

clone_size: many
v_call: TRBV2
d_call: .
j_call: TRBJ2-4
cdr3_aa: CASSGLANIQYF
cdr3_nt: TGTGCCAGCAGTGGACTGGCGAACATTCAGTACTTC

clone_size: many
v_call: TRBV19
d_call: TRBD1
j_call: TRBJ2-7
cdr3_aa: CASSRTGSTYEQYF
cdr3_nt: TGTGCCAGTAGTCGGACAGGGTCAACCTACGAGCAGTACTTC

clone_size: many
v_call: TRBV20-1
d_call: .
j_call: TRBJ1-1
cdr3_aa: CSARRGASNTEAFF
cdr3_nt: TGCAGTGCTAGACGCGGTGCATCGAACACTGAAGCTTTCTTT

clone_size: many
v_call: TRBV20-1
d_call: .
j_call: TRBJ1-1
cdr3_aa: CSAGKGDYTEAFF
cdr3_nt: TGCAGTGCGGGGAAGGGTGATTACACTGAAGCTTTCTTT

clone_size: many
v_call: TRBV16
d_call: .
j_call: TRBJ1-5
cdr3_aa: CASSQLAGGNQPQHF
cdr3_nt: TGTGCCAGCAGCCAATTAGCGGGGGGGAATCAGCCCCAGCATTTT

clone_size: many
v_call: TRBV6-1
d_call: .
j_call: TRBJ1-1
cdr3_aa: CASCRTSTLSLEAFF
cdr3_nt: TGTGCCAGCTGCCGGACATCCACCCTAAGCCTTGAAGCTTTCTTT

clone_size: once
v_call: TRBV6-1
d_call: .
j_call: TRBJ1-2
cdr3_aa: CASTPRGRGSIWAF
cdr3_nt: TGTGCCAGCACCCCGAGGGGTAGGGGGTCGATCTGGGCCTTC

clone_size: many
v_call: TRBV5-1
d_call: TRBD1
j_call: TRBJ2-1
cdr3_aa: CASSSGGTEYNEQFF
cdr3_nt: TGCGCCAGCAGCTCGGGTGGGACAGAATACAATGAGCAGTTCTTC

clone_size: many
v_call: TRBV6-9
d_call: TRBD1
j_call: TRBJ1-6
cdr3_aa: CASSFGTGGYNSPLHF
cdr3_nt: TGTGCCAGCAGTTTCGGGACAGGGGGGTATAATTCACCCCTCCACTTT

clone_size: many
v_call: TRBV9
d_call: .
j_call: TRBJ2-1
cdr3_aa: CASSGTGKNEQFF
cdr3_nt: TGTGCCAGTAGTGGCACAGGGAAAAATGAGCAGTTCTTC

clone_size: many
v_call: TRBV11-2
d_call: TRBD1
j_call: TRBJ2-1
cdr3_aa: CASSLGADRGHEQFF
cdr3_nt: TGTGCCAGCAGCTTAGGGGCGGACAGGGGCCATGAGCAGTTCTTC

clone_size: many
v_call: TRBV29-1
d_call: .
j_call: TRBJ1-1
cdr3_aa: CSVERRGIMNTEAFF
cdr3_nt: TGCAGCGTTGAGCGCCGGGGGATCATGAACACTGAAGCTTTCTTT

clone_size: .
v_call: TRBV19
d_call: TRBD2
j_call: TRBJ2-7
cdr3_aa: CASSPMGGTYEQYF
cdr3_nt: TGTGCCAGTAGTCCTATGGGGGGGACCTACGAGCAGTACTTC

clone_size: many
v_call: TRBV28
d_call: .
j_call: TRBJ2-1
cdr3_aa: CASRKGRDWDEQFF
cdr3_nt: TGTGCCAGCAGAAAGGGAAGGGACTGGGATGAGCAGTTCTTC

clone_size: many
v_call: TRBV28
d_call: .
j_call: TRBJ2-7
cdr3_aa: CASSFLGLGRYEQYF
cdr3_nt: TGTGCCAGCAGTTTCTTGGGACTGGGGCGCTACGAGCAGTACTTC

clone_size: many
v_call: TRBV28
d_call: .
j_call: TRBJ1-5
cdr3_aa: CASSENGRNQPQHF
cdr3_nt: TGTGCCAGCAGTGAGAACGGCCGCAATCAGCCCCAGCATTTT

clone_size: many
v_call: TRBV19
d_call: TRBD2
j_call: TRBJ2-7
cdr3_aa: CASRPGTTFYEQYF
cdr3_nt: TGTGCCAGTAGACCCGGGACTACCTTCTACGAGCAGTACTTC

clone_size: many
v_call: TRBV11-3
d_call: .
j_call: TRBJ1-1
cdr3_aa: CASSLWQGITLNTEAFF
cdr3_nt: TGTGCCAGCAGCTTATGGCAGGGGATAACCCTGAACACTGAAGCTTTCTTT

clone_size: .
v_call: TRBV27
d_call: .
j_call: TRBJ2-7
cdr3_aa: CASSFNQLAYEQYF
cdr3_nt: TGTGCCAGCAGTTTTAACCAACTCGCCTACGAGCAGTACTTC

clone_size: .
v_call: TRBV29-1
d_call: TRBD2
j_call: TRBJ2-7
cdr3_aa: CSVEAGAPYEQYF
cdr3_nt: TGCAGCGTCGAAGCGGGAGCCCCATACGAGCAGTACTTC

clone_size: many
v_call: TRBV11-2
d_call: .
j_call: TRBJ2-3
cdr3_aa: CASSLVGFRDTQYF
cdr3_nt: TGTGCCAGCAGCTTAGTCGGCTTCCGAGATACGCAGTATTTT

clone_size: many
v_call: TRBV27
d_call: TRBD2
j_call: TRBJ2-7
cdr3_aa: CASSSERLAGTYEQYF
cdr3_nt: TGTGCCAGCAGTTCAGAGAGACTAGCGGGGACCTACGAGCAGTACTTC

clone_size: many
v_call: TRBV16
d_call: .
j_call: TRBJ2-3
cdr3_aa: CASSPDRNTQYF
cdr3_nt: TGTGCCAGCAGCCCAGACAGAAATACGCAGTATTTT

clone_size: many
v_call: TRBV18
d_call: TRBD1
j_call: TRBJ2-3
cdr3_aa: CASSRDRGRTDTQYF
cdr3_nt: TGTGCCAGCTCAAGGGACAGGGGGCGCACAGATACGCAGTATTTT

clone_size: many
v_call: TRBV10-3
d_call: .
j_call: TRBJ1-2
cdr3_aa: CAISDAGRGYTF
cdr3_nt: TGTGCCATCAGTGATGCAGGGCGAGGCTACACCTTC

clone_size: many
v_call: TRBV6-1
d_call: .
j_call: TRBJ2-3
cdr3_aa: CASSEASEGFNTDTQYF
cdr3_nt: TGTGCCAGCAGTGAAGCATCGGAGGGGTTCAATACAGATACGCAGTATTTT

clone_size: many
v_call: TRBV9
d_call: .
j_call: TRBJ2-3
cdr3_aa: CASSVGGAASTDTQYF
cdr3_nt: TGTGCCAGCAGCGTAGGGGGGGCGGCAAGCACAGATACGCAGTATTTT

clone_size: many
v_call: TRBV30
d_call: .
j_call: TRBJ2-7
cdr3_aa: CAWIPQRGGPYEQYF
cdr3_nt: TGTGCCTGGATCCCCCAACGAGGGGGGCCCTACGAGCAGTACTTC

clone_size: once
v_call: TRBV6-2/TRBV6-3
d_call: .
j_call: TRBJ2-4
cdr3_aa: CASSELDRDIQYF
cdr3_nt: TGTGCCAGCAGTGAACTGGACCGGGACATTCAGTACTTC

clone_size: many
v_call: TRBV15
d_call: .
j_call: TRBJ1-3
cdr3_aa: CATSTRWGSGNTIYF
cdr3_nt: TGTGCCACCAGCACCAGATGGGGCTCTGGAAACACCATATATTTT

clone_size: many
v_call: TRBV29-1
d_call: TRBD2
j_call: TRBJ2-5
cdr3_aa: CSVEDRGAGGRETQYF
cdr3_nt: TGCAGCGTTGAAGATCGGGGCGCGGGAGGGCGAGAGACCCAGTACTTC

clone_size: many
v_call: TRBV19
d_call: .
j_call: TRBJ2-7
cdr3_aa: CASSVLRDSYEQYF
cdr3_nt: TGTGCCAGTTCGGTTCTAAGGGACTCCTACGAGCAGTACTTC